This T cell receptor beta chain was captured by sequencing in a study of breast tumors, draining lymph nodes, adjacent tissues. Study-level results: Tumor repertoires ranked between lymph nodes and nontumor tissue in diversity, with V and J gene preferences. Findings are consistent with lymph node origin and intratumoral expansion of most tumor T cells. Luminal-like breast cancer showed significantly higher tumor–nontumor repertoire similarity than basal-like. Tumor T cell lymph node origin was a supported hypothesis, not proven.

The CDR3 spans 14 residues. The V gene's germline CDR1 is SGHRS and CDR2 YFSETQ. V lost 0 bases and J lost 6, with 12 bases in between. Using its own MiXCR run on the multiplex PCR reads, TCRdb lists one record per CDR3 protein. The repertoire consists of about 130,000 distinct CDR3 sequences, with about 20% occurring once and the leading ten covering roughly 3.6%. As regards this clonotype: Its antigen is undetermined.

Breast cancer patients provided tissue from their axillary draining lymph nodes. The chain couples TRBV5-1 to TRBJ1-1; D possibly corresponds to TRBD1 (6 bases). Sample: axillary lymph node tissue. The clonotype originates from a female donor with breast cancer. Some clones in this sample may be carry-over from other donors' samples. The CDR3 coding sequence is TGCGCCAGCAGCTTGGGGTACGGGGGGCCTGAAGCTTTCTTT. It yields the protein CASSLGYGGPEAFF.